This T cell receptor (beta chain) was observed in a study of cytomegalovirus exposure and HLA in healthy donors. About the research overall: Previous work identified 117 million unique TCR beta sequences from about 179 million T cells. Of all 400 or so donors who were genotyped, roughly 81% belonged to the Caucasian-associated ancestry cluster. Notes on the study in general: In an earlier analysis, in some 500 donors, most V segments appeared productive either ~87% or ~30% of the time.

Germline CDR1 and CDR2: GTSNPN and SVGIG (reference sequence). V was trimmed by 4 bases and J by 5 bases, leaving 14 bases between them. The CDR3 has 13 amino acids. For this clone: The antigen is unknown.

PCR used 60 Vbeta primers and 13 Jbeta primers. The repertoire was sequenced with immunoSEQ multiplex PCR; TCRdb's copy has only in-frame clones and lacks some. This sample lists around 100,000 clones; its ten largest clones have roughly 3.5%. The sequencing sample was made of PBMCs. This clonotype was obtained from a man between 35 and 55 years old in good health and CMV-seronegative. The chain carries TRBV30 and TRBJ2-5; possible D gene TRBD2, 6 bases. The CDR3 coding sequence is TGTGCCTGGACCCCGACTAGAGTCGAGACCCAGTACTTC. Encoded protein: CAWTPTRVETQYF.